A selection of T cell receptor beta chains follows, all from one sample in a study of shared clonotypes between healthy human individuals. The repertoire was sequenced with immunoSEQ multiplex PCR; TCRdb's copy has only in-frame clones and lacks some. Counted here are roughly 2,300,000 clones, just under 95% occurring once; the ten biggest clones make up 0.37%. The source material was naive CD4+ T cells from PBMCs. These TCRs come from a young man in good health. Some clones in this sample may be carry-over from other donors' samples. The CDR3 runs from the conserved cysteine through the conserved F or W. The order of the fields is V gene, J gene, clone size, D gene, CDR3 protein, CDR3 DNA. D genes are given only for firm matches. Only some rows state a clone size, as once, few, many or a class for expanded clones.

V: TRBV28
J: TRBJ2-7
size: -
D: -
CDR3: CASSLQGVGEQYF
DNA: TGTGCCAGCAGTTTGCAGGGTGTGGGCGAGCAGTACTTC

V: TRBV13
J: TRBJ2-5
size: -
D: TRBD2
CDR3: CASSPPRGLTSGGETQYF
DNA: TGTGCCAGCAGCCCACCCCGAGGATTGACTAGCGGAGGGGAGACCCAGTACTTC

V: TRBV28
J: TRBJ2-7
size: -
D: -
CDR3: CASSLSGADTWHEQYF
DNA: TGTGCCAGCAGTTTATCGGGGGCTGATACGTGGCACGAGCAGTACTTC

V: TRBV19
J: TRBJ2-3
size: -
D: TRBD2
CDR3: CASSLPPGLAGGPLGTDTQYF
DNA: TGTGCCAGTAGTCTACCTCCGGGACTAGCGGGAGGGCCCTTGGGCACAGATACGCAGTATTTT

V: TRBV19
J: TRBJ2-5
size: -
D: -
CDR3: CASPVMEQETQYF
DNA: TGTGCCAGCCCGGTTATGGAGCAAGAGACCCAGTACTTC

V: TRBV4-3
J: TRBJ1-1
size: -
D: -
CDR3: CASSQGRGAFF
DNA: TGCGCCAGCAGCCAAGGTCGGGGAGCTTTCTTT

V: TRBV7-6
J: TRBJ2-3
size: -
D: -
CDR3: CASSSGVVADTQYF
DNA: TGTGCCAGCAGCTCAGGGGTGGTGGCAGATACGCAGTATTTT

V: TRBV27
J: TRBJ2-7
size: once
D: -
CDR3: CASSSDRFTYEQYF
DNA: TGTGCCAGCAGTTCAGACAGGTTTACCTACGAGCAGTACTTC

V: TRBV7-9
J: TRBJ2-2
size: -
D: TRBD2
CDR3: CASSFRVSGSNTGELFF
DNA: TGTGCCAGCAGCTTTCGTGTTAGCGGGAGCAACACCGGGGAGCTGTTTTTT

V: TRBV28
J: TRBJ1-1
size: -
D: -
CDR3: CASSSNSGTRTEAFF
DNA: TGTGCCAGCAGTTCCAATTCCGGGACGAGGACTGAAGCTTTCTTT

V: TRBV19
J: TRBJ1-5
size: -
D: TRBD1
CDR3: CASRDRNQPQHF
DNA: TGTGCCAGTAGGGACAGGAATCAGCCCCAGCATTTT

V: TRBV11-3
J: TRBJ2-5
size: -
D: -
CDR3: CASSSRGSETQYF
DNA: TGTGCCAGCAGCTCACGAGGATCAGAGACCCAGTACTTC

V: TRBV11-2
J: TRBJ2-1
size: -
D: -
CDR3: CASSFDSGGNEQFF
DNA: TGTGCCAGCAGCTTTGACTCTGGGGGCAATGAGCAGTTCTTC

V: TRBV29-1
J: TRBJ1-5
size: -
D: -
CDR3: CSVGVTEGQPQHF
DNA: TGCAGCGTTGGAGTCACAGAGGGTCAGCCCCAGCATTTT